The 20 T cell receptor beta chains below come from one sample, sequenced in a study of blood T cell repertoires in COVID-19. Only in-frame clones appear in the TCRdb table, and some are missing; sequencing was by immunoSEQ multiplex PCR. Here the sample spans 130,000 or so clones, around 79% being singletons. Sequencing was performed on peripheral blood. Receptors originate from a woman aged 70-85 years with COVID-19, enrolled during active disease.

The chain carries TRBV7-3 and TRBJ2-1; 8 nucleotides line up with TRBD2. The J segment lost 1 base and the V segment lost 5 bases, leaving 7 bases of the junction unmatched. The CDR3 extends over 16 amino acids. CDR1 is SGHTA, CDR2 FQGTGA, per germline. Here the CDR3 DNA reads TGTGCCAGCAGCAGGAGCGGGGGCGCTTCCTACAATGAGCAGTTCTTC. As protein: CASSRSGGASYNEQFF.

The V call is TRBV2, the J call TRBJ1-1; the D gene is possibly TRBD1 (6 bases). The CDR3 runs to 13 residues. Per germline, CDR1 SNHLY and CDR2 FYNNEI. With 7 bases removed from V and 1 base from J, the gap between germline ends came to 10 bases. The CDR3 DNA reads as TGTGCCAGCATTCAACAGGGGAACACTGAAGCTTTCTTT. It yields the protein CASIQQGNTEAFF. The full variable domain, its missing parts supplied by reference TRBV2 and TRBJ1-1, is EPEVTQTPSHQVTQMGQEVILRCVPISNHLYFYWYRQILGQKVEFLVSFYNNEISEKSEIFDDQFSVERPDGSNFTLKIRSTKLEDSAMYFCASIQQGNTEAFFGQGTRLTVV.

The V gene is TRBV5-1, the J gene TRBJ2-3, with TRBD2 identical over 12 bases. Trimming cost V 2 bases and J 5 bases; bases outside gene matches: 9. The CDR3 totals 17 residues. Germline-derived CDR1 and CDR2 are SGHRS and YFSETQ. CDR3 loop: CASSLLTSGGAVDTQYF. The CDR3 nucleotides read TGCGCCAGCAGCTTACTGACTAGCGGGGGTGCAGTAGATACGCAGTATTTT.

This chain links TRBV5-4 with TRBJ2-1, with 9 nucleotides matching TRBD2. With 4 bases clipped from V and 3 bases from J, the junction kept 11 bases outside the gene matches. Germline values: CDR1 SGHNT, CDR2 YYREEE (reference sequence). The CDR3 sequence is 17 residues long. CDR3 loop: CASSLPPRGGSYNEQFF. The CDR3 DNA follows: TGTGCCAGCAGCCTGCCCCCGCGGGGGGGCAGCTACAATGAGCAGTTCTTC. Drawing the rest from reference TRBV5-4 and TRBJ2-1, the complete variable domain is ETGVTQSPTHLIKTRGQQVTLRCSSQSGHNTVSWYQQALGQGPQFIFQYYREEENGRGNFPPRFSGLQFPNYSSELNVNALELDDSALYLCASSLPPRGGSYNEQFFGPGTRLTVL.

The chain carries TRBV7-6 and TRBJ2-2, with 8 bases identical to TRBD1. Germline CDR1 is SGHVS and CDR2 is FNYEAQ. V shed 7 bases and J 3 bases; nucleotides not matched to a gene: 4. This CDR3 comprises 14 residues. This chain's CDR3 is CASNRQGYTGELFF. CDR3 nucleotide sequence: TGTGCCAGCAACCGACAGGGGTACACCGGGGAGCTGTTTTTT.

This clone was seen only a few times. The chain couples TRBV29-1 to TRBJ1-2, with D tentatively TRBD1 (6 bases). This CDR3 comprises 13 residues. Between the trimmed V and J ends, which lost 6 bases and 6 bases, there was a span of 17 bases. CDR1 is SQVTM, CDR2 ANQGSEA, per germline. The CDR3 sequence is CSVVLNRDDGYTF. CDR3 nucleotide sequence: TGCAGCGTAGTTTTAAACAGGGATGATGGCTACACCTTC.

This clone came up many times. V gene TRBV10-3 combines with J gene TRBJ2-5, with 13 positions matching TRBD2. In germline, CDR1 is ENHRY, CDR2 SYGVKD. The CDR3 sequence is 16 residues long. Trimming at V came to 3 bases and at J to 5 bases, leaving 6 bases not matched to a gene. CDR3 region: CAISDAGTSGVETQYF. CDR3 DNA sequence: TGTGCCATCAGTGACGCCGGGACTAGCGGGGTTGAGACCCAGTACTTC.

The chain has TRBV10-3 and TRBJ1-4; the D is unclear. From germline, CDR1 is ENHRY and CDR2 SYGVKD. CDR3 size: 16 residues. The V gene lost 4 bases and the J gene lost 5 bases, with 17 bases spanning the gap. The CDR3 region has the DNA TGTGCCATCAGTGCCGGGGAAGGGAACAGAAATGAAAAACTGTTTTTT. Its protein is CAISAGEGNRNEKLFF.

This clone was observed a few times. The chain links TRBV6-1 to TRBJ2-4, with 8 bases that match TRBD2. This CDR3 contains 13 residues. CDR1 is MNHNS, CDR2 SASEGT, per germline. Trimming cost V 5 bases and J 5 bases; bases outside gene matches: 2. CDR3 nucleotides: TGTGCCAGCAGTCCGGGAGGGGAAAACATTCAGTACTTC. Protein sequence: CASSPGGENIQYF.

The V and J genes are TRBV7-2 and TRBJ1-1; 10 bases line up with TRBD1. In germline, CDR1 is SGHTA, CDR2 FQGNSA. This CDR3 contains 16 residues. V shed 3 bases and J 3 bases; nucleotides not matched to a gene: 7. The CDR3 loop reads CASSFGTGVLYTEAFF. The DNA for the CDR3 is TGTGCCAGCAGCTTCGGGACAGGGGTGTTGTACACTGAAGCTTTCTTT.

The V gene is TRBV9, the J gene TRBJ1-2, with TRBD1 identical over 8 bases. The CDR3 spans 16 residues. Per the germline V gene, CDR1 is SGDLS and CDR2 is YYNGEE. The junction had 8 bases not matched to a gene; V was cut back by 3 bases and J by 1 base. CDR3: CASSATGGRGNYGYTF. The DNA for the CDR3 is TGTGCCAGCAGCGCAACAGGGGGAAGAGGTAACTATGGCTACACCTTC.

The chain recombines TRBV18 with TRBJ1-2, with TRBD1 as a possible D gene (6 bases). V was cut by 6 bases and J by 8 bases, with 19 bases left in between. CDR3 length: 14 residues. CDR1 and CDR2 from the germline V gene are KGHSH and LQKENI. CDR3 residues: CASSLDRIGAGYTF. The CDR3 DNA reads TGTGCCAGCTCCCTAGACAGGATAGGTGCCGGCTACACCTTC.

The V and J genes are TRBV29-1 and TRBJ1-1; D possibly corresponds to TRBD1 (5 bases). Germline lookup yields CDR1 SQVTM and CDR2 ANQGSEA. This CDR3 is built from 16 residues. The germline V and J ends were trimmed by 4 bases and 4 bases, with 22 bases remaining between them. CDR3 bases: TGCAGCGTTGCTACCCCCGGTCAGGGAATAAGCACTGAAGCTTTCTTT. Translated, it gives CSVATPGQGISTEAFF.

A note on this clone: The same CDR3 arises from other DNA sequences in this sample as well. The CDR3 region has the DNA TGTGCCTGGTCCGTGGCAGGGGCTGGGCAGCCCCAGCATTTT. It yields the protein CAWSVAGAGQPQHF. V gene TRBV30 combines with J gene TRBJ1-5, with D possibly TRBD1 on 6 matching bases. The CDR3 spans 14 residues. Germline CDR1 reads GTSNPN; CDR2 reads SVGIG (reference sequence). The V and J ends lost 5 bases and 7 bases respectively, with 18 bases between them.

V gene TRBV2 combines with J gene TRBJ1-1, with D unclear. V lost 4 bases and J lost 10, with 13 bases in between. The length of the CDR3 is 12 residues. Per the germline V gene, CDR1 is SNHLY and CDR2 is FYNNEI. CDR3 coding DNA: TGTGCCAGCAGTGGGCTTTCTAGTAGAGCTTTCTTT. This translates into CASSGLSSRAFF.

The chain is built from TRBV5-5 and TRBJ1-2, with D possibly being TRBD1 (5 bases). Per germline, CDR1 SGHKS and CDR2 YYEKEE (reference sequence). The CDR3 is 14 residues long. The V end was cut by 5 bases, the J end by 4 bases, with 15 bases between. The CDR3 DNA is TGTGCCAGCAGTCCGACGGGGGATCTCTATGGCTACACCTTC. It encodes CASSPTGDLYGYTF.

The chain's CDR3 is CASSLGQGNNQPQHF. For the CDR3, the DNA is TGTGCCAGCAGCCTCGGACAGGGGAACAATCAGCCCCAGCATTTT. The J gene is TRBJ1-5, the V gene TRBV5-6; TRBD1 aligns across 9 bases. The junction had 5 bases not matched to a gene; V was cut back by 4 bases and J by 3 bases. The CDR3 runs 15 residues. Germline V gene sequence: CDR1 SGHDT, CDR2 YYEEEE.

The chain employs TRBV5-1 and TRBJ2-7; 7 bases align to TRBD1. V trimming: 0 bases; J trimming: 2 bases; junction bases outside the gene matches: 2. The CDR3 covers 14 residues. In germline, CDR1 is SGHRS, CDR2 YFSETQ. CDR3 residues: CASSLGQGAYEQYF. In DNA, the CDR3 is TGCGCCAGCAGCTTGGGGCAGGGGGCCTACGAGCAGTACTTC.

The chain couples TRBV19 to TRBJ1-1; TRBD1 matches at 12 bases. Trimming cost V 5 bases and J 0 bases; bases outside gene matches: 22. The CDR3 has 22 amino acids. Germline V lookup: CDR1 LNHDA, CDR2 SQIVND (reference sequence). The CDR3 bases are TGTGCCAGTAGTCCTGCGGCTAATCCGGGACAGGGGGCTTGGCGGCTGAACACTGAAGCTTTCTTT. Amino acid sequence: CASSPAANPGQGAWRLNTEAFF.

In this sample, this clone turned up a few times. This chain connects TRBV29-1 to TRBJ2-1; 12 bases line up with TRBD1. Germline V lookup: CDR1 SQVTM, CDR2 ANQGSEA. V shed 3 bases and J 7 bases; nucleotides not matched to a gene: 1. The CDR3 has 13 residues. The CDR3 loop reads CSVEGQGANEQFF. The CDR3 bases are TGCAGCGTTGAGGGACAGGGGGCAAATGAGCAGTTCTTC.